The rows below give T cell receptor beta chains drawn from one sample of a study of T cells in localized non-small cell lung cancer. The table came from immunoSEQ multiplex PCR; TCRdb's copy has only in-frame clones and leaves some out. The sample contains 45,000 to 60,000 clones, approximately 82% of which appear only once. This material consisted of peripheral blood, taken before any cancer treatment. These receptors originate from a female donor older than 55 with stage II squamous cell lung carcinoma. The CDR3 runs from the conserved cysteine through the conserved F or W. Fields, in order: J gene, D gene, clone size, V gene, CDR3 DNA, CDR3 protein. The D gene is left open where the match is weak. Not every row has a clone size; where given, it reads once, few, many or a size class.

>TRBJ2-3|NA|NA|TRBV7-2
TGTGCCAGCAGCTCCCTAGGGGGTACGCAGTATTTT
CASSSLGGTQYF
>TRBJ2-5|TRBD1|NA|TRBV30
TGTGCCTGGAGTGTTGGGACAGCCCAGTACTTC
CAWSVGTAQYF
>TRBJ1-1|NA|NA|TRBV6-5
TGTGCCAGCAGTTCCCTGACAGGGAACACTGAAGCTTTCTTT
CASSSLTGNTEAFF
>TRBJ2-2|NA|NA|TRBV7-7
TGTGCTAGCAGCGCACAGATGTCCGGGGAGCTGTTTTTT
CASSAQMSGELFF
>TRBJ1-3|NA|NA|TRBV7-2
TGTGCCAGCAGCTTAGTACAGGGCGCTGGAAACACCATATATTTT
CASSLVQGAGNTIYF
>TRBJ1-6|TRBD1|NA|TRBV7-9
TGTGCCAGCAGCTTAGCCGACAGGGGTAATTCACCCCTCCACTTT
CASSLADRGNSPLHF
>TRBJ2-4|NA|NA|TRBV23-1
TGCGCCAGCAGTCAATTATGGATACTAGCCAAAAACATTCAGTACTTC
CASSQLWILAKNIQYF
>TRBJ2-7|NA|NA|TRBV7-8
TGTGCCAGCAGCTTAGGACAGGCGAACTACGAGCAGTACTTC
CASSLGQANYEQYF
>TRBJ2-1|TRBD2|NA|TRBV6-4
TGTGCCAGCAGCGCTGACGGGGAGGGAAAGAATGAGCAGTTCTTC
CASSADGEGKNEQFF
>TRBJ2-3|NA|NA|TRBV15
TGTGCCACCAGCAGAGGTCAAGATACGCAGTATTTT
CATSRGQDTQYF
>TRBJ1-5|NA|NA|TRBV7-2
TGTGCCAGCAGCTCTCAGGGGACCTATAGCAATCAGCCCCAGCATTTT
CASSSQGTYSNQPQHF
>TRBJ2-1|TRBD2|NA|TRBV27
TGTGCCAGCAGCCCCCGTAGGAGCGGGGGGGCTAGCTCCTACAATGAGCAGTTCTTC
CASSPRRSGGASSYNEQFF
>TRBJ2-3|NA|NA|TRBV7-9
TGTGCCAGCGCTGTGGAGGATACGCAGTATTTT
CASAVEDTQYF
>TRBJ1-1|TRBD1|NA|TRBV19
TGTGCCAGTCAGACAGGGGGCGGGTACACTGAAGCTTTCTTT
CASQTGGGYTEAFF
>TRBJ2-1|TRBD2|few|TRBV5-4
TGTGCCAGCAGCTTAGAAGGAAGCGGGGGACTTTACAATGAGCAGTTCTTC
CASSLEGSGGLYNEQFF
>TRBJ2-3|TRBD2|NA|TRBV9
TGTGCCAGCAGCGTCCTCGAGCGGGGACTTTTCACAGATACGCAGTATTTT
CASSVLERGLFTDTQYF
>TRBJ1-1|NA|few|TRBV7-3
TGTGCCAGCAGCTATCCGGGTACGAACACTGAAGCTTTCTTT
CASSYPGTNTEAFF
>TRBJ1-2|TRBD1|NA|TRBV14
TGTGCCAGCAGCCTGCTTAGGACAGGGGAAGGCTACACCTTC
CASSLLRTGEGYTF
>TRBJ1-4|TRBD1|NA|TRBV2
TGTGCCAGCAGTGGCAACTCAGGGGGTGAAAAACTGTTTTTT
CASSGNSGGEKLFF
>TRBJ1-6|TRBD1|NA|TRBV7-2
TGTGCCAGCAGCTTAAGGACAGGGCGGGGAAATTCACCCCTCCACTTT
CASSLRTGRGNSPLHF
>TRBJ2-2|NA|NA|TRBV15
TGTGCCACCAGAATGACAGCCGGCACCGGGGAGCTGTTTTTT
CATRMTAGTGELFF
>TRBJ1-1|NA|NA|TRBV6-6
TGTGCCAGCAGTTACAAGGGACCGAACACTGAAGCTTTCTTT
CASSYKGPNTEAFF
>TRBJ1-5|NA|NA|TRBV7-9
TGTGCCAGCAGCTTAGCAGGGGATAGCAATCAGCCCCAGCATTTT
CASSLAGDSNQPQHF
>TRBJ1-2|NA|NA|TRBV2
TGTGCCAGCAGGTCTGACAGTTCCGGCTATGGCTACACCTTC
CASRSDSSGYGYTF
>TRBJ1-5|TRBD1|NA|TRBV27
TGTGCCAGCGGCCGCACCGGGACAGGGGCCGCTCTCCAGCATTTT
CASGRTGTGAALQHF
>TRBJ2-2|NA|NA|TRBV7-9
TGTGCCAGCAGCCCCTGGGAGGGGGAGCTGTTTTTT
CASSPWEGELFF
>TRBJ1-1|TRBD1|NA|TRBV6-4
TGTGCCAGCAAACCGGGACAGTCGAACACTGAAGCTTTCTTT
CASKPGQSNTEAFF
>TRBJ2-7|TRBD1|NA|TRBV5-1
TGCGCCAGCAGCTTACAGACAGGGGGCAGAGACGAGCAGTACTTC
CASSLQTGGRDEQYF
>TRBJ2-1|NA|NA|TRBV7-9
TGTGCCAGCAGCTTAGCAGACAATGAGCAGTTCTTC
CASSLADNEQFF
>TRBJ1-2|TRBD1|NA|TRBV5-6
TGTGCCAGCAACGCCGGAGACAGGGTGGGCGGCTACACCTTC
CASNAGDRVGGYTF
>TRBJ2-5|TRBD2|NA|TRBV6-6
TGTGCCAGCAGCTCTTACTCTAGCGGGAGGACGGAGACCCAGTACTTC
CASSSYSSGRTETQYF
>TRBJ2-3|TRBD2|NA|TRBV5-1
TGCGCCAGCAGCTTGGAGCCTAGCGGGGGTGCAGATACGCAGTATTTT
CASSLEPSGGADTQYF
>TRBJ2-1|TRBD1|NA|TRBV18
TGTGCCAGCTCCCCTCGGGACAGGGTCTACAATGAGCAGTTCTTC
CASSPRDRVYNEQFF
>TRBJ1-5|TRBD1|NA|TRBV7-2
TGTGCCAGCAGCACCACAGGGGATCAGCCCCAGCATTTT
CASSTTGDQPQHF
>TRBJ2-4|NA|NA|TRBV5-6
TGTGCCAGCAGCCCACAGGTACCCAAAAACATTCAGTACTTC
CASSPQVPKNIQYF
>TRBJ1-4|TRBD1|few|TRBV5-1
TGCGCCAGCAGCCCACGAGGGGGCTCATCGGGAAAACTGTTTTTT
CASSPRGGSSGKLFF